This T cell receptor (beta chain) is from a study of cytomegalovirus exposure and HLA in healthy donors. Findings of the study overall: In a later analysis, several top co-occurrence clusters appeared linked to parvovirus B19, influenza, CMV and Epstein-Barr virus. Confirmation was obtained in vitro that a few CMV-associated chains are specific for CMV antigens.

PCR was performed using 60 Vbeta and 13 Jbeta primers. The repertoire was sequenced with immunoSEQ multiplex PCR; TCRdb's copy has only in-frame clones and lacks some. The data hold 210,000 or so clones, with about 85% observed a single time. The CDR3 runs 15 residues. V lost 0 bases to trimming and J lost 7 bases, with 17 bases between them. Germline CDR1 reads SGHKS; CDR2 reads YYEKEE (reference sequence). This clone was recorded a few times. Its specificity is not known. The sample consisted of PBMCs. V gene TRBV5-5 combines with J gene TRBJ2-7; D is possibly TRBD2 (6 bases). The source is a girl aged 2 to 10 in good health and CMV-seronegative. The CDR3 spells CASSLVSGSFWEQYF. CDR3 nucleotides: TGTGCCAGCAGCTTGGTTAGCGGCAGCTTTTGGGAGCAGTACTTC.